These 10 T cell receptor beta chains were sequenced from one sample in a study of blood T cell repertoires in COVID-19. Only in-frame clones appear in the TCRdb table, and some are missing; sequencing was by immunoSEQ multiplex PCR. Seen here are around 290,000 clones, around 90% observed once, and the top ten hold 0.75% to 1%. The sequencing sample was made of PBMCs or T cells enriched from blood (not recorded which). The receptors shown here come from a woman aged 30 to 39 who had recovered from COVID-19.

The chain combines TRBV5-1 with TRBJ1-2, with TRBD1 matching over 7 bases. J was trimmed by 3 bases and V by 5 bases; bases with no gene match: 4. CDR1 is SGHRS and CDR2 is YFSETQ in the germline V gene. This CDR3 is 13 amino acids long. CDR3 nucleotides: TGCGCCAGCAGTACAGGACAGGACTATGGCTACACCTTC. It is translated as CASSTGQDYGYTF. Drawing the rest from reference TRBV5-1 and TRBJ1-2, the complete variable domain is KAGVTQTPRYLIKTRGQQVTLSCSPISGHRSVSWYQQTPGQGLQFLFEYFSETQRNKGNFPGRFSGRQFSNSRSEMNVSTLELGDSALYLCASSTGQDYGYTFGSGTRLTVV.

The chain employs TRBV24-1 and TRBJ1-2; TRBD1 matches at 7 bases. The ends lost 4 bases at V and 3 bases at J; junction bases unmatched: 4. The length of the CDR3 is 14 residues. Germline V gene sequence: CDR1 KGHDR, CDR2 SFDVKD. CDR3 bases: TGTGCCACCAGTGACCGTACAGGGGACTATGGCTACACCTTC. It encodes CATSDRTGDYGYTF.

The genes are TRBV28 and TRBJ2-3; the match to TRBD2 covers 9 bases. V was clipped by 2 bases and J by 5 bases; unmatched bases: 17. This CDR3 has 19 residues. The germline CDR1 and CDR2 sequences are MDHEN and SYDVKM. The CDR3 nucleotides read TGTGCCAGCAGTTTACCAACGACCAGGATAGCGGGAGATAAAGATACGCAGTATTTT. Translated: CASSLPTTRIAGDKDTQYF.

V and J are TRBV7-3 and TRBJ2-1; TRBD1 matches 8 bases. Germline V lookup: CDR1 SGHTA, CDR2 FQGTGA. The CDR3 covers 15 residues. V was pared by 4 bases and J by 7 bases, with 9 bases of the junction left unmatched. CDR3 in amino acids: CASSWTGFERNEQFF. CDR3 in DNA: TGTGCCAGCAGCTGGACAGGGTTTGAGCGTAATGAGCAGTTCTTC.

V gene TRBV5-1 combines with J gene TRBJ2-5, with 7 positions matching TRBD1. CDR3 length equals 14 residues. The germline CDR1 and CDR2 sequences are SGHRS and YFSETQ. Trimming at V came to 0 bases and at J to 5 bases, leaving 4 bases not matched to a gene. The CDR3 region is CASSLEGAAETQYF. CDR3 nucleotide sequence: TGCGCCAGCAGCTTGGAGGGGGCGGCGGAGACCCAGTACTTC.

The V gene is TRBV5-1, the J gene TRBJ2-3, with D possibly being TRBD2 (6 bases). Trimming took 4 bases from V and 1 from J, leaving 7 bases between them. CDR1 SGHRS and CDR2 YFSETQ come from the germline V gene. The length of the CDR3 is 13 residues. The CDR3 loop reads CASSRERTDTQYF. The CDR3 DNA follows: TGCGCCAGCAGCCGGGAGCGCACAGATACGCAGTATTTT.

The chain uses TRBV6-6 and TRBJ2-2; TRBD2 matches at 12 bases. Germline V gene sequence: CDR1 MNHNY, CDR2 SVGAGI (reference sequence). With 6 bases clipped from V and 7 bases from J, the junction kept 12 bases outside the gene matches. This CDR3 is built from 17 residues. As DNA, the CDR3 is TGTGCCAGCAGCCGACTAGCGGGAGAAGGAGCGGTCGGGGAGCTGTTTTTT. Encoded protein: CASSRLAGEGAVGELFF.

The genes are TRBV10-3 and TRBJ1-2; 7 nucleotides agree with TRBD1. The CDR3 contains 14 residues. Germline loops: CDR1 ENHRY, CDR2 SYGVKD. V trimming: 7 bases; J trimming: 2 bases; junction bases outside the gene matches: 7. CDR3 loop: CAINRQGGNYGYTF. The DNA for the CDR3 is TGTGCCATCAACCGACAGGGCGGAAACTATGGCTACACCTTC.

The chain is built from TRBV14 and TRBJ1-1; 8 bases map to TRBD1. This CDR3 region has 16 residues. In germline, CDR1 is SGHDN, CDR2 FVKESK. Trimming took 8 bases from V and 0 from J; bases not matched to a gene: 11. This CDR3 reads CASSPQGAWLNTEAFF. In nucleotides, the CDR3 is TGTGCCAGCTCCCCTCAGGGGGCCTGGTTGAACACTGAAGCTTTCTTT.

The CDR3 DNA reads TGTGCCAGCAGCTTAACTGGGGCGACTAATGAAAAACTGTTTTTT. It specifies CASSLTGATNEKLFF. The chain couples TRBV7-3 to TRBJ1-4; D perhaps matches TRBD1 (5 bases). The CDR3 has 15 amino acids. The germline CDR1 and CDR2 sequences are SGHTA and FQGTGA. Trimming cost V 0 bases and J 2 bases, with 7 bases left between them.